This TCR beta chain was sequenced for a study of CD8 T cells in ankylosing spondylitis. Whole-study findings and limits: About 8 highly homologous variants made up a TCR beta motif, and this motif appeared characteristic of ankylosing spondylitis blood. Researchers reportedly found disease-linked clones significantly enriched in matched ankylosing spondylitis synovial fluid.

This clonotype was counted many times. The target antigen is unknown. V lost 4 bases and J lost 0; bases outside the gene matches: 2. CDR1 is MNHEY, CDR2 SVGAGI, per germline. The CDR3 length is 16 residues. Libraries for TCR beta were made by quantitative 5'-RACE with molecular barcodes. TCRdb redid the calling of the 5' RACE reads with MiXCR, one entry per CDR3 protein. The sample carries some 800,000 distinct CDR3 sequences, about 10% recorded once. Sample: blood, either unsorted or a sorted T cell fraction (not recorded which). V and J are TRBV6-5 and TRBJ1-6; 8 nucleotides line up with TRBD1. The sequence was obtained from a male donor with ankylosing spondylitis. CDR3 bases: TGTGCCAGCAGTTCCACAGGGGGCTCCTATAATTCACCCCTCCACTTT. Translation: CASSSTGGSYNSPLHF.